These 13 T cell receptor beta chains came from one sample sequenced in a study of response to subunit inactivated influenza vaccine. Using its own MiXCR run on the RT-PCR reads, TCRdb lists one record per CDR3 protein. The sample carries about 520,000 distinct CDR3 sequences, 6.5% to 8% recorded once. Sample: PBMCs from blood, taken roughly 24 months after vaccination. These receptors were taken from a man between 50 and 69 years old who received an inactivated influenza vaccine.

The CDR3 sequence is CASSQGSGVHEQFF. The DNA of the CDR3 is TGTGCCAGCAGCCAAGGTTCAGGGGTACATGAGCAGTTCTTC. The chain carries TRBV4-2 and TRBJ2-1, with D perhaps TRBD1 (6 bases). Germline loops: CDR1 LGHNA, CDR2 YNFKEQ. V was clipped by 1 base and J by 8 bases, with 12 bases between them. This CDR3 region has 14 residues.

This clonotype came up many times. The rearrangement uses TRBV3-1 and TRBJ2-5; 10 bases are shared with TRBD2. CDR1 is LGHDT and CDR2 is YNNKEL in the germline V gene (reference sequence). The CDR3 runs to 17 residues. The junction had 10 bases not matched to a gene; V was cut back by 4 bases and J by 2 bases. The CDR3 spells CASSRTTGTSVQETQYF. CDR3 bases: TGTGCCAGCAGCCGAACAACCGGGACTAGCGTACAAGAGACCCAGTACTTC.

The rearrangement links TRBV18 to TRBJ2-7; TRBD2 might be the D (6 bases). From germline, CDR1 is KGHSH and CDR2 LQKENI. V was shortened by 0 bases and J by 7 bases, with 10 bases between the two germline ends. The CDR3 has 13 amino acids. CDR3 sequence reads: CASSPPGGVEQYF. In DNA, the CDR3 is TGTGCCAGCTCACCACCGGGAGGTGTTGAGCAGTACTTC.

This clonotype was seen repeatedly, ten times or more. The rearrangement uses TRBV5-1 and TRBJ2-1, with TRBD1 identical over 9 bases. Trimming at V came to 4 bases and at J to 7 bases, leaving 9 bases not matched to a gene. The CDR3 spans 15 residues. From germline, CDR1 is SGHRS and CDR2 YFSETQ. The CDR3 spells CASSPWDRAKNEQFF. In nucleotides, the CDR3 is TGCGCCAGCAGCCCGTGGGACAGGGCTAAGAATGAGCAGTTCTTC.

The chain has TRBV11-2 and TRBJ2-1, with unresolved D. This CDR3 has 13 residues. With 2 bases removed from V and 1 base from J, the gap between germline ends came to 3 bases. Per the germline V gene, CDR1 is SGHAT and CDR2 is FQNNGV. As DNA, the CDR3 is TGTGCCAGCAGCTTACCATCCTACAATGAGCAGTTCTTC. Translation: CASSLPSYNEQFF.

This clonotype has more than one count but fewer than ten. This chain uses TRBV6-2 or TRBV6-3 with TRBJ2-1; 11 bases line up with TRBD2. After removal of 5 bases from V and 8 bases from J, the junction contained 8 bases not matched to a gene. The CDR3 consists of 15 residues. Looked up from germline, CDR1 is MNHEY and CDR2 is SVGEGT. CDR3 bases: TGTGCCAGCAGTGGGGGACTAGCGGCTGTGGATGAGCAGTTCTTC. Translation: CASSGGLAAVDEQFF.

The table lists this clonotype with many counts. The chain carries TRBV7-8 and TRBJ2-2; D is ambiguous. The CDR3 extends over 14 amino acids. Germline lookup yields CDR1 SGHVS and CDR2 FQNEAQ. The V and J ends lost 5 bases and 4 bases respectively, with 11 bases between them. The CDR3 region is CASSLRGGTGELFF. DNA for the CDR3: TGTGCCAGCAGCCTTAGAGGCGGCACCGGGGAGCTGTTTTTT.

This clonotype has more than one count but fewer than ten. This rearrangement joins TRBV4-3 to TRBJ2-7; 8 nucleotides agree with TRBD1. V lost 0 bases to trimming and J lost 3 bases; unmatched junction nucleotides: 7. Germline values: CDR1 LGHNA, CDR2 YSLEER. CDR3 length: 16 residues. The CDR3 is CASSQDYTGGYYEQYF. The CDR3 DNA is TGCGCCAGCAGCCAAGATTATACAGGGGGGTACTACGAGCAGTACTTC.

This clonotype was recorded many times. V and J are TRBV24-1 and TRBJ2-3; the D gene could be TRBD1 or TRBD2 (5 bases each). The CDR3 has 15 amino acids. V lost 4 bases to trimming and J lost 5 bases, with 15 bases between them. Germline V gene data show CDR1 as KGHDR and CDR2 as SFDVKD. CDR3 coding DNA: TGTGCCACCAGTGACCCCCACGGGGCTGGAGATACGCAGTATTTT. Encoded protein: CATSDPHGAGDTQYF.

This clonotype was counted ten times or more. V usage is TRBV20-1 and J usage is TRBJ2-1; TRBD2 is a possible D gene (6 bases). V dropped 0 bases and J dropped 3 bases, with 18 bases sitting between them. Germline V CDR1 and CDR2: DFQATT, SNEGSKA (reference sequence). CDR3 length equals 17 residues. As DNA, the CDR3 is TGCAGTGCTAGAGATCCCTCTCTCCGGGGAGGCTACAATGAGCAGTTCTTC. Translating it yields CSARDPSLRGGYNEQFF.

This chain links TRBV5-4 with TRBJ2-1, with TRBD2 matching 11 bases. Germline trimming cut 6 bases from V and 4 bases from J; bases unmatched to any gene: 6. CDR3 size: 15 residues. CDR1 and CDR2 (germline): SGHNT, YYREEE (reference sequence). The CDR3 region has the DNA TGTGCCAGCACCTCTAGCGGGGGGACGTACAATGAGCAGTTCTTC. Its protein is CASTSSGGTYNEQFF. The variable domain in full, completed from reference TRBV5-4 and TRBJ2-1, reads ETGVTQSPTHLIKTRGQQVTLRCSSQSGHNTVSWYQQALGQGPQFIFQYYREEENGRGNFPPRFSGLQFPNYSSELNVNALELDDSALYLCASTSSGGTYNEQFFGPGTRLTVL.

This clonotype appeared many times. This rearrangement joins TRBV5-1 to TRBJ2-2; TRBD2 matches at 9 bases. CDR3 length: 15 residues. With V trimmed by 2 bases and J by 2 bases, 1 base remained unmatched. In germline, CDR1 is SGHRS, CDR2 YFSETQ. The CDR3 here is CASSFSGGNTGELFF. The CDR3 bases are TGCGCCAGCAGCTTTAGCGGGGGAAACACCGGGGAGCTGTTTTTT. Full variable domain (rest looked up from reference TRBV5-1 and TRBJ2-2): KAGVTQTPRYLIKTRGQQVTLSCSPISGHRSVSWYQQTPGQGLQFLFEYFSETQRNKGNFPGRFSGRQFSNSRSEMNVSTLELGDSALYLCASSFSGGNTGELFFGEGSRLTVL.

The sample holds many counts of this clonotype. The rearrangement uses TRBV7-2 and TRBJ2-1; 8 bases fit TRBD2. Germline lookup yields CDR1 SGHTA and CDR2 FQGNSA. Losses at the gene ends were 5 bases for V and 0 bases for J; bases not matched to a gene: 3. The CDR3 extends over 15 amino acids. The CDR3 region has the DNA TGTGCCAGCAGCCGGAGCGGGAGCTCCTACAATGAGCAGTTCTTC. Translation gives CASSRSGSSYNEQFF. The full variable domain, completed using reference TRBV7-2 and TRBJ2-1, is GAGVSQSPSNKVTEKGKDVELRCDPISGHTALYWYRQSLGQGLEFLIYFQGNSAPDKSGLPSDRFSAERTGGSVSTLTIQRTQQEDSAVYLCASSRSGSSYNEQFFGPGTRLTVL.